This T cell receptor beta chain was retrieved from a study of post-analysis software for immune sequencing data. Study background: Courses of disease covered relapsing-remitting, secondary progressive and progressive-relapsing multiple sclerosis. Findings and caveats of the study: A significant reduction in normalized Chao1 diversity was observed in multiple sclerosis patients versus controls. A handful of TRBV segments were significantly more frequent in patients than in controls. TRBV5-6, TRBV5-1 and TRBV20-1 were among these segments.

Of note for this clonotype: The antigen is unknown.

Built from TCR beta cDNA, the libraries had unique molecular identifiers in them. Each CDR3 protein is one row after TCRdb ran MiXCR on the PCR reads. The data show approximately 630,000 distinct CDR3 sequences, about 60% seen once. The V gene lost 0 bases and the J gene lost 0 bases, with 14 bases spanning the gap. Germline V gene data show CDR1 as ENHRY and CDR2 as SYGVKD. The CDR3 sequence is 17 residues long. The TCR comes from a girl under 10 years old with multiple sclerosis. This sequence joins TRBV10-3 and TRBJ1-2; D call uncertain. The material sequenced was blood. CDR3 sequence reads: CAISESGGRYSNYGYTF. The CDR3 region has the DNA TGTGCCATCAGTGAGTCGGGTGGGCGCTATTCTAACTATGGCTACACCTTC.